These T cell receptor beta chains were read from a single sample in a study of blood T cell repertoires in COVID-19. The data were produced by immunoSEQ multiplex PCR, yet TCRdb's version contains in-frame clones alone and is incomplete. The sample lists approximately 330,000 clones; around 90% were seen once. Specimen: peripheral blood. Receptors originate from a woman in her thirties or forties with COVID-19, enrolled during active disease. CDR3s leave out the opening cysteine and the closing phenylalanine or tryptophan. A D gene is named only where the DNA matches it firmly. The listing skips clone size in some rows; elsewhere it reads once, few, many or a size class.

NA	NA	TRBJ1-2	TRBV4-3	ASSQVEWSLYGYT
TRBD1	NA	TRBJ2-2	TRBV6-1	ASSEGTGGVSGELF
NA	NA	TRBJ1-3	TRBV28	ASSRQISGNTIY
TRBD1	NA	TRBJ2-7	TRBV5-1	ASSLNRQGYEQY
NA	once	TRBJ1-5	TRBV6-2/TRBV6-3	ASSRTGTSWSNQPQH
TRBD1	NA	TRBJ2-3	TRBV7-2	ASSLTGTGGGTDTQY
NA	NA	TRBJ2-2	TRBV18	ASSPQGWAGELF
TRBD1	NA	TRBJ1-1	TRBV6-1	ASSDRAGGTEAF
TRBD1	few	TRBJ1-6	TRBV19	ASSWDSQNSPLH
NA	NA	TRBJ2-1	TRBV4-3	ASSQGRNAVDEQF
NA	NA	TRBJ2-4	TRBV4-1	ASSLSLAKNIQY
TRBD1	NA	TRBJ2-1	TRBV6-5	ASSRTGPYNEQF
NA	NA	TRBJ1-6	TRBV5-4	ASSSETTPFNSPLH
NA	once	TRBJ2-1	TRBV15	ATSWFSGSYNEQF
TRBD2	NA	TRBJ2-3	TRBV11-2	ASSPWTSGSSDTQY
NA	NA	TRBJ2-1	TRBV29-1	SVEGRRGHHEQF
NA	NA	TRBJ2-7	TRBV28	ASSRGYEQY
NA	NA	TRBJ2-3	TRBV29-1	SVSLGASGSGLDTQY
TRBD1	NA	TRBJ2-7	TRBV15	ATSPRQGGYEQY
NA	NA	TRBJ1-4	TRBV21-1	ASSTGGGTDNEKLF
TRBD1	NA	TRBJ1-1	TRBV5-1	ASRRTGGRDTEAF
NA	NA	TRBJ2-2	TRBV7-9	ASSSERNTGELF
NA	NA	TRBJ1-1	TRBV11-2	ASRSGKNTEAF
NA	NA	TRBJ1-1	TRBV25-1	ASSQPDGRRDTEAF
NA	NA	TRBJ2-7	TRBV11-2	ASSLGGDSRSGQY
NA	NA	TRBJ2-3	TRBV5-1	ASSLGVAEVTDTQY
NA	NA	TRBJ1-1	TRBV7-2	ASSLSGATEAF
NA	NA	TRBJ1-1	TRBV9	ASSGGGAPTEAF
NA	NA	TRBJ2-7	TRBV6-2/TRBV6-3	ASSYIPLHTGVAPYEQY
TRBD1	once	TRBJ1-6	TRBV7-2	ASSLYRDRDFNSPLH
TRBD1	NA	TRBJ2-1	TRBV4-2	ASSQEGDRFYNEQF
TRBD2	once	TRBJ2-1	TRBV7-3	ASSLTGGRPRGEQF
NA	NA	TRBJ2-5	TRBV30	AWSVLAGGETQY
NA	NA	TRBJ1-5	TRBV2	ASRRTGGEDQPQH
TRBD1	NA	TRBJ1-1	TRBV15	ATSIRTGGFTEAF
NA	NA	TRBJ1-1	TRBV27	ASSFGRQGFTEAF
NA	NA	TRBJ2-5	TRBV5-1	ASGSTGQETQY
TRBD2	NA	TRBJ2-1	TRBV11-2	ASSLISGRDNEQF
NA	once	TRBJ2-3	TRBV10-3	AISDPLGTSTDTQY
NA	NA	TRBJ1-1	TRBV7-2	ASSLERWGLSTEAF
NA	NA	TRBJ1-6	TRBV4-1	ASSHRQVQSSYNSPLH
TRBD2	NA	TRBJ2-5	TRBV5-1	ASGTSGEETQY
TRBD1	NA	TRBJ2-1	TRBV5-4	ASSSEGQGGNEQF
TRBD1	once	TRBJ2-2	TRBV18	ASSLTGDINTGELF
NA	NA	TRBJ1-5	TRBV2	ASTDPWESNQPQH
NA	NA	TRBJ1-5	TRBV5-1	ASSLQGSGQPQH
TRBD1	NA	TRBJ2-7	TRBV4-2	ASSQRTGGSYEQY
NA	NA	TRBJ2-5	TRBV7-9	ASSLARWKWGRETQY
TRBD1	NA	TRBJ1-5	TRBV5-6	ASQGGNQPQH